This T cell receptor (beta chain) originates from a study of radiotherapy plus CTLA-4 blockade in lung cancer. Study-level findings and limits: In blood, tumor-derived TCR clones expanded after radiotherapy plus ipilimumab.

Measured with immunoSEQ multiplex PCR; TCRdb has only the in-frame clones, and not every one. This table holds about 84,000 clones, around 72% found once. Note on this clone: Antigen: not known.

Trimming shortened V by 0 bases and J by 2 bases, and 3 bases separated the two germline ends. CDR1 is SGHTA and CDR2 is FQGTGA in the germline V gene. This CDR3 comprises 13 residues. The specimen comprised peripheral blood, sampled from a patient treated with radiotherapy plus ipilimumab. This clonotype was sampled from a human donor with non-small cell lung cancer that progressed on radiotherapy plus ipilimumab. The rearrangement links TRBV7-3 to TRBJ2-3; no clear D gene. The CDR3 sequence is CASSLTDTDTQYF. In nucleotides, the CDR3 is TGTGCCAGCAGCTTAACGGACACAGATACGCAGTATTTT.